The clone carrying this TCR beta chain was counted ten times or more. These data come from a study of T cells in Graves' hyperthyroidism and ophthalmopathy. Authors of the study amplified TCR beta CDR3 regions from RNA transcripts. HTBI primers drove first-round RT-PCR of the TCR CDR3. Each CDR3 protein gets one entry after TCRdb re-called the multiplex PCR reads with MiXCR. Here the sample spans around 210,000 distinct CDR3 sequences, roughly a sixth being singletons. Trimming cost V 3 bases and J 4 bases, with 13 bases left between them. This CDR3 is 14 amino acids long. Per germline, CDR1 SGHAT and CDR2 FQNNGV.

The origin of this receptor is a woman aged 45-65 years with Graves' hyperthyroidism. V is TRBV11-2 and J is TRBJ2-7, with a possible D match to TRBD1 (6 bases). Sequencing used blood. As DNA, the CDR3 is TGTGCCAGCAGCTTCCCCGGCAGGGGATACGAGCAGTACTTC. Translation: CASSFPGRGYEQYF.